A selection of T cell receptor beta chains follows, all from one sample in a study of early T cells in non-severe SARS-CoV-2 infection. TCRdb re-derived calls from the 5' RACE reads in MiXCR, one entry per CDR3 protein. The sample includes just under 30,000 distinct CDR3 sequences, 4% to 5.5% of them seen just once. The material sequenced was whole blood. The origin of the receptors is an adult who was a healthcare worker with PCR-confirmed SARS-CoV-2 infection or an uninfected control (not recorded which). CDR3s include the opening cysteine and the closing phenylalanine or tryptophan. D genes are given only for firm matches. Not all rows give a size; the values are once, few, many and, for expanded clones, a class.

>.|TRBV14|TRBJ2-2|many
CASSPTGNTGELFF
TGTGCCAGCAGCCCCACGGGGAACACCGGGGAGCTGTTTTTT
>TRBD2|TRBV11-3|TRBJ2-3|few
CASSLEGLAGRDTQYF
TGTGCCAGCAGCTTAGAAGGACTAGCGGGACGAGATACGCAGTATTTT
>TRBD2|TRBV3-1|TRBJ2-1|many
CASSKRTSGAGNNEQFF
TGTGCCAGCAGCAAACGGACTAGCGGGGCGGGGAACAATGAGCAGTTCTTC
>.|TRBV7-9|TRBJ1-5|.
CASSLSGGNQPQHF
TGTGCCAGCAGCTTATCAGGGGGCAATCAGCCCCAGCATTTT
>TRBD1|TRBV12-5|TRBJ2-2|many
CASGLGQGGTGELFF
TGTGCTAGTGGTTTAGGACAGGGGGGCACCGGGGAGCTGTTTTTT
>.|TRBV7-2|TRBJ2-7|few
CASSFRTNYEQYF
TGTGCCAGCAGCTTCCGGACGAACTACGAGCAGTACTTC
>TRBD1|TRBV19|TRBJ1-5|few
CASIRTGTYSNQPQHF
TGTGCCAGTATCAGGACAGGTACTTATAGCAATCAGCCCCAGCATTTT
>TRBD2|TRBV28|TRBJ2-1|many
CASRSSAGLAGGPRYNEQFF
TGTGCCAGCAGATCTTCCGCGGGACTAGCGGGGGGGCCGCGGTACAATGAGCAGTTCTTC
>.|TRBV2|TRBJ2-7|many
CASSAEARGYEQYF
TGTGCCAGCAGTGCAGAAGCCAGGGGATACGAGCAGTACTTC
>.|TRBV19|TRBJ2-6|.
CATNTGTNSGANVLTF
TGTGCCACTAATACCGGGACAAACTCTGGGGCCAACGTCCTGACTTTC
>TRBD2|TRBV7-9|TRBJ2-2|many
CASKPGLAGPNTGELFF
TGTGCCAGCAAACCGGGACTAGCGGGACCTAACACCGGGGAGCTGTTTTTT
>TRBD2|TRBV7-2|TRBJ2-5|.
CASSQQGTSRAETQYF
TGTGCCAGCAGCCAGCAGGGGACTAGCCGCGCCGAGACCCAGTACTTC
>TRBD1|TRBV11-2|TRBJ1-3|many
CASSLYRDRVNTIYF
TGTGCCAGCAGCCTCTACCGGGACAGAGTTAACACCATATATTTT
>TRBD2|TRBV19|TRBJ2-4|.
CASSPGLAGGYLAKNIQYF
TGTGCCAGTAGTCCGGGACTAGCGGGGGGGTACTTAGCCAAAAACATTCAGTACTTC
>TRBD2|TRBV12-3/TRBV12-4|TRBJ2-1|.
CASSAREKHNEQFF
TGTGCCAGCAGTGCGCGGGAGAAACACAATGAGCAGTTCTTC
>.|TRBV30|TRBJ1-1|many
CAWSVRDYEAFF
TGTGCCTGGAGTGTACGGGACTATGAAGCTTTCTTT
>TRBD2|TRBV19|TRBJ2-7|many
CASSTTGGPLYEQYF
TGTGCCAGTAGTACGACGGGAGGGCCCCTTTACGAGCAGTACTTC
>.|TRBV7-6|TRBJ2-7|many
CASSLTPGQGEQYF
TGTGCCAGCAGCTTAACTCCAGGGCAGGGTGAGCAGTACTTC
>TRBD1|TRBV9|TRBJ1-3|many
CASSPGQGVGNTIYF
TGTGCCAGCAGCCCCGGACAGGGGGTTGGAAACACCATATATTTT
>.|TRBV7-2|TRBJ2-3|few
CASSPTLLPDTQYF
TGTGCCAGCAGCCCGACGCTCCTACCGGATACGCAGTATTTT
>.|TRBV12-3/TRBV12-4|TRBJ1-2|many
CASSFRGEGHGYTF
TGTGCCAGCAGTTTTCGGGGGGAGGGACATGGCTACACCTTC
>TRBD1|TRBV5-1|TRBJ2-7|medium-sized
CASSSGQGRPYEQYF
TGCGCCAGCAGCTCCGGACAGGGGCGACCCTACGAGCAGTACTTC
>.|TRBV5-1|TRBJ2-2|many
CASSLLGAGTGELFF
TGCGCCAGCAGCTTGTTGGGGGCAGGCACCGGGGAGCTGTTTTTT
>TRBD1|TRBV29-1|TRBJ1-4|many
CSVGTGGGEKLFF
TGCAGCGTTGGGACAGGTGGTGGAGAAAAACTGTTTTTT
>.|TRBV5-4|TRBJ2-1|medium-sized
CASSLVGARTNEQFF
TGTGCCAGCAGCTTGGTGGGTGCCCGGACCAATGAGCAGTTCTTC
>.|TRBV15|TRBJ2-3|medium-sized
CATSRDRAGDTDTQYF
TGTGCCACCAGCAGAGATCGGGCAGGGGACACAGATACGCAGTATTTT
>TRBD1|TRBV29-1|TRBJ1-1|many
CSVEPQGAGNTEAFF
TGCAGCGTTGAACCACAGGGGGCAGGGAACACTGAAGCTTTCTTT
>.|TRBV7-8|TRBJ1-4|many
CASSSPALEKLFF
TGTGCCAGCAGCTCCCCGGCTTTAGAAAAACTGTTTTTT